This T cell receptor beta chain was captured in a study of blood T cell repertoires in COVID-19. Study-level background: Samples of COVID-19 (acute and convalescent) were obtained from the United States, Italy and Spain. From T cells, B-cell-depleted T cells, or PBMCs came the material, which was cDNA or gDNA.

In the original processing: Amplification from reference gene primers served as the basis for estimated nucleated cell counts. Data came from immunoSEQ multiplex PCR; TCRdb stores just in-frame clones and leaves some out. For V, J and clone size, that table is used; D and trimming come from the DNA. The sample lists about 150,000 clones, 75% to 90% occurring once. V lost 0 bases to trimming and J lost 6 bases, with 8 bases between them. The CDR3 loop spans 13 amino acids. The V gene's germline CDR1 is LNHNV and CDR2 YYDKDF (reference sequence). The sequenced sample was peripheral blood. The origin of this receptor is a man of 80 years or more with acute or convalescent COVID-19. This rearrangement joins TRBV15 to TRBJ1-1; no reliable D call. The CDR3: CATSRDPVAEAFF. In nucleotides, the CDR3 is TGTGCCACCAGCAGAGATCCGGTGGCTGAAGCTTTCTTT.